The rows below give T cell receptor beta chains drawn from one sample of a study of cytomegalovirus exposure and HLA in healthy donors. Assay used: immunoSEQ multiplex PCR; TCRdb lists only in-frame clones, some missing. The sample contains around 180,000 clones, around 80% of which appear only once. The material sequenced was PBMCs. The origin of the receptors is a woman under 40 in good health and CMV-seropositive. The CDR3 runs from the conserved cysteine through the conserved F or W. Each record gives: V gene, D gene, J gene, clone size, CDR3 DNA, CDR3 protein. A D gene is named only where the DNA matches it firmly. Expanded clones are given a class, and other clones once, few, many or no size at all.

TRBV6-5,NA,TRBJ1-2,NA,TGTGCCAGCAGTTACTCGCAGGGTAGCTATGGCTACACCTTC,CASSYSQGSYGYTF
TRBV6-5,TRBD1,TRBJ2-3,NA,TGTGCCAGCAGCTATGCCGGGACAGGCACAGATACGCAGTATTTT,CASSYAGTGTDTQYF
TRBV7-8,NA,TRBJ1-5,few,TGTGCCAGCAGCTCCCGGAGTAGCAATCAGCCCCAGCATTTT,CASSSRSSNQPQHF
TRBV10-3,NA,TRBJ1-1,NA,TGTGCCATCAGCGTTACAGAGAACACTGAAGCTTTCTTT,CAISVTENTEAFF
TRBV29-1,NA,TRBJ2-1,NA,TGCAGCGCCTCGACAGGCTCCTACAATGAGCAGTTCTTC,CSASTGSYNEQFF
TRBV29-1,NA,TRBJ1-5,NA,TGCAGCGTTGTCCCGGGGGGCGGACAGCCCCAGCATTTT,CSVVPGGGQPQHF
TRBV28,TRBD2,TRBJ2-5,NA,TGTGCCAGCAGTTTCGGGACTAGCGGGAGAGGGGGCGGTAGCGAGACCCAGTACTTC,CASSFGTSGRGGGSETQYF
TRBV4-2,NA,TRBJ2-2,NA,TGTGCCAGCAGTCGAGAAGCCGGGGAGCTGTTTTTT,CASSREAGELFF
TRBV10-3,TRBD2,TRBJ2-7,NA,TGTGCCATCAGTGACAGCGGGAGCCCTTACGAGCAGTACTTC,CAISDSGSPYEQYF
TRBV7-2,TRBD1,TRBJ2-1,few,TGTGCCAGCGGCTACAGGGGCTACAATGAGCAGTTCTTC,CASGYRGYNEQFF
TRBV30,NA,TRBJ1-1,NA,TGTGCCGGATCAAGGGAGTGGACTGAAGCTTTCTTT,CAGSREWTEAFF
TRBV27,TRBD1,TRBJ1-2,NA,TGTGCCAGCAGTCGACAGGGGGCGAACTATGGCTACACCTTC,CASSRQGANYGYTF
TRBV19,TRBD2,TRBJ2-5,NA,TGTGCCAGTCGCCGCGGCGGGGGTGAGCAAGAGACCCAGTACTTC,CASRRGGGEQETQYF
TRBV4-3,TRBD1,TRBJ1-2,NA,TGCGCCAGCAGCCATCTGGGACAGGGGGACCGTGGCTACACCTTC,CASSHLGQGDRGYTF
TRBV9,TRBD1,TRBJ2-7,NA,TGTGCCAGCAGCGTAGCCGAGGGGGCGTTCTCCTACGAGCAGTACTTC,CASSVAEGAFSYEQYF
TRBV19,TRBD1,TRBJ1-4,NA,TGTGCCAGTAGTCCGTTGGACAGGGAGACTGAAAAACTGTTTTTT,CASSPLDRETEKLFF
TRBV19,TRBD2,TRBJ2-1,NA,TGTGCCAGTAGAACTAGCGGGAGTAGGGCGTTCTTC,CASRTSGSRAFF
TRBV25-1,NA,TRBJ2-2,NA,TGTGCCAGCAGTGTACCGGTTACCGGGGAGCTGTTTTTT,CASSVPVTGELFF
TRBV27,NA,TRBJ1-5,NA,TGTGCCAGCAGTCTACAGGGCTGGCAGCCCCAGCATTTT,CASSLQGWQPQHF
TRBV2,TRBD1,TRBJ2-3,NA,TGTGCCAGCAGTGAGGGACAGATTAGCACAGATACGCAGTATTTT,CASSEGQISTDTQYF
TRBV4-2,NA,TRBJ1-2,NA,TGTGCCAGCAGCCAAACAGGGCCGGTAGGCTACACCTTC,CASSQTGPVGYTF
TRBV5-4,TRBD1,TRBJ2-7,NA,TGTGCCAGCAGCTTGTCCACAGGGGTGCGGGAGCAGTACTTC,CASSLSTGVREQYF
TRBV21-1,NA,TRBJ1-1,NA,TGTGCCAGCTGGGGGGGGGCACAGTTGAACACTGAAGCTTTCTTT,CASWGGAQLNTEAFF
TRBV28,TRBD2,TRBJ2-1,NA,TGTGCCAGCAGTCCAAACCCCCGGGCTAGCGGCTATGAGCAGTTCTTC,CASSPNPRASGYEQFF
TRBV11-2,TRBD2,TRBJ2-7,NA,TGTGCCAGCAGCTTAGATCTAGCGGTATCGGAGCAGTACTTC,CASSLDLAVSEQYF
TRBV7-2,TRBD2,TRBJ2-4,NA,TGTGCCAGCAGTTACATAGCGGGAGGGCAAAACATTCAGTACTTC,CASSYIAGGQNIQYF
TRBV5-4,TRBD1,TRBJ2-2,once,TGTGCCAGCAGCTTGGACAGGGGGGACACCGGGGAGCTGTTTTTT,CASSLDRGDTGELFF
TRBV4-1,NA,TRBJ1-2,NA,TGCGCCAGCAGCCCGAACCCCCCCGGGGCTAACTATGGCTACACCTTC,CASSPNPPGANYGYTF
TRBV7-2,NA,TRBJ2-2,few,TGTGCCAGCAGCCATGACCCCGGGGGACCCGGGGAGCTGTTTTTT,CASSHDPGGPGELFF
TRBV6-1,TRBD2,TRBJ2-4,NA,TGTGCCAGCAGTGAAGCGGCCAGGACTAGCGGGAGGTACTTC,CASSEAARTSGRYF
TRBV7-2,TRBD2,TRBJ2-1,NA,TGTGCCAGCAGCCCAGTATTAGCGGGAGTCGGGCAGTTCTTC,CASSPVLAGVGQFF
TRBV19,NA,TRBJ2-2,NA,TGTGCCAGTAGTATAGTATATTCCGGGGAGCTGTTTTTT,CASSIVYSGELFF
TRBV30,TRBD2,TRBJ2-2,NA,TGTGCCTGGAGCCTGGGACTAGCGGGGCCTGCCGGGGAGCTGTTTTTT,CAWSLGLAGPAGELFF
TRBV7-2,NA,TRBJ1-2,NA,TGTGCCAGCAGGCCATCGGGATATGGCTACACCTTC,CASRPSGYGYTF
TRBV28,TRBD1,TRBJ1-5,NA,TGTGCCAGCAGTCCCCAAGGGACAGGGGGCAATCAGCCCCAGCATTTT,CASSPQGTGGNQPQHF
TRBV7-2,NA,TRBJ1-2,NA,TGTGCCAGCAGCTTAGGACAAGACGGCTATGGCTACACCTTC,CASSLGQDGYGYTF
TRBV9,NA,TRBJ1-2,NA,TGTGCCAGCAGCGCCGGTACTAACTATGGCTACACCTTC,CASSAGTNYGYTF
TRBV5-4,NA,TRBJ1-1,NA,TGTGCCAGCAGCAATTCGGGGGTCTCGCCTGAAGCTTTCTTT,CASSNSGVSPEAFF
TRBV7-9,TRBD1,TRBJ2-7,NA,TGTGCCAGCAGCGGACAGGGAAACGAGCAGTACTTC,CASSGQGNEQYF
TRBV5-1,NA,TRBJ1-1,NA,TGCGCCAGCAGTCCTCAGGGTAATCGTGAAGCTTTCTTT,CASSPQGNREAFF
TRBV21-1,NA,TRBJ1-5,NA,TGTGCCAGCAGCAAAGTGCAGGATCAGCCCCAGCATTTT,CASSKVQDQPQHF
TRBV5-1,TRBD2,TRBJ2-7,NA,TGCGCCAGCGGAAGCGGGGCCCTGTACGAGCAGTACTTC,CASGSGALYEQYF
TRBV5-1,TRBD2,TRBJ2-3,few,TGCGCCAGCAGCCCGACTAGCGGGACCAGCACAGATACGCAGTATTTT,CASSPTSGTSTDTQYF
TRBV7-3,NA,TRBJ2-1,NA,TGTGCCAGCAGCTTGGTACGCGCCGGCTCCTACAATGAGCAGTTCTTC,CASSLVRAGSYNEQFF
TRBV4-1,TRBD2,TRBJ2-2,NA,TGCGCCAGCAGCCCCGGACTAGCGGGGGTAAACACCGGGGAGCTGTTTTTT,CASSPGLAGVNTGELFF
TRBV28,TRBD2,TRBJ2-1,NA,TGTGCCAGCAGCTCCCTCGGGACTAGCGGATACAATGAGCAGTTCTTC,CASSSLGTSGYNEQFF
TRBV18,TRBD2,TRBJ2-3,once,TGTGCCAGCTCACCACGAGCGGGAGGGAAGCCAGATACGCAGTATTTT,CASSPRAGGKPDTQYF
TRBV28,TRBD1,TRBJ2-7,NA,TGTGCCAGCCTCGAGAGACAGGGTTCCTACGAGCAGTACTTC,CASLERQGSYEQYF
TRBV5-1,TRBD1,TRBJ2-3,NA,TGCGCCAGCAGCTCTTCGAGGGGGCCAGACGATACGCAGTATTTT,CASSSSRGPDDTQYF
TRBV9,TRBD2,TRBJ2-7,NA,TGTGCCAGCAGCGGAACCGGGGGGGAGCAGTACTTC,CASSGTGGEQYF